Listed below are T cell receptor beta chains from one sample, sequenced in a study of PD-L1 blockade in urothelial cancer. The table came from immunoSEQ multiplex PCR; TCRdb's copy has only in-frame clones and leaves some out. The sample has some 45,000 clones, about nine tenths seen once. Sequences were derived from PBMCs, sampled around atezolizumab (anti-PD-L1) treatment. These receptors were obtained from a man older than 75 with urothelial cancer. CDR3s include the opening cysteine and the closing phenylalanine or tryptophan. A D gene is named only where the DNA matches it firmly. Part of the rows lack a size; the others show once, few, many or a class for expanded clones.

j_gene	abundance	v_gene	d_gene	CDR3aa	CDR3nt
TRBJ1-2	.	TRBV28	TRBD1	CASSPGGQGGTYGYTF	TGTGCCAGCAGTCCGGGAGGACAGGGCGGGACGTATGGCTACACCTTC
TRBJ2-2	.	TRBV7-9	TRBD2	CASSFRTSGGGTGELFF	TGTGCCAGCAGCTTTCGAACTAGCGGAGGAGGGACCGGGGAGCTGTTTTTT
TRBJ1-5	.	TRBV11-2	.	CASSSDTFHQPQHF	TGTGCCAGCAGCTCTGACACCTTTCATCAGCCCCAGCATTTT
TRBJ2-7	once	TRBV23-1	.	CASSQSDSHYEQYF	TGCGCCAGCAGTCAATCTGACAGCCATTACGAGCAGTACTTC
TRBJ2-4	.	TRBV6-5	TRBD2	CASSPGLAGPNIQYF	TGTGCCAGCAGCCCCGGACTAGCGGGACCAAACATTCAGTACTTC
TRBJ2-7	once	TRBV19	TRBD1	CASSKLAGTVPYEQYF	TGTGCCAGTAGTAAGTTGGCCGGGACAGTGCCCTACGAGCAGTACTTC
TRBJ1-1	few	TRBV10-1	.	CASSPGKWTEAFF	TGCGCCAGCAGTCCAGGGAAGTGGACTGAAGCTTTCTTT
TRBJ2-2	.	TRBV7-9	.	CASSPGQGATTGELFF	TGTGCCAGCAGCCCCGGACAAGGGGCGACCACCGGGGAGCTGTTTTTT
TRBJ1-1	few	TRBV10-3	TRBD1	CAIKGQGSGSTEAFF	TGTGCCATCAAAGGACAGGGGTCCGGTAGCACTGAAGCTTTCTTT
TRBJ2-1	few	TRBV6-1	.	CASSEALKASFGNEQFF	TGTGCCAGCAGTGAAGCGCTTAAGGCTAGTTTTGGGAATGAGCAGTTCTTC
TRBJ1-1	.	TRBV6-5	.	CASREVGTEAFF	TGTGCCAGCAGGGAGGTCGGCACTGAAGCTTTCTTT
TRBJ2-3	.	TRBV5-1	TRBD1	CASSKISGTGLKADTQYF	TGCGCCAGCAGCAAAATCTCAGGGACAGGTCTAAAGGCGGATACGCAGTATTTT
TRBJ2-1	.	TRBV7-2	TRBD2	CASSHGRATYNEQFF	TGTGCCAGCAGCCACGGGAGGGCAACCTACAATGAGCAGTTCTTC
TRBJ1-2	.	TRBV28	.	CASRETYGYTF	TGTGCCAGCAGGGAGACGTATGGCTACACCTTC
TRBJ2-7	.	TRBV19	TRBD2	CASTDGAGVEQYF	TGTGCCAGTACGGACGGAGCGGGAGTCGAGCAGTACTTC
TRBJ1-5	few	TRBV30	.	CAWSDGGNQPQHF	TGTGCCTGGAGCGACGGGGGAAATCAGCCCCAGCATTTT
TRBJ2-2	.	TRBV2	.	CASSSQGVGTGELFF	TGTGCCAGCAGTTCTCAGGGCGTAGGGACCGGGGAGCTGTTTTTT
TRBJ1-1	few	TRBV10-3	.	CAITQDRLNTEAFF	TGTGCCATCACTCAGGACAGATTGAACACTGAAGCTTTCTTT
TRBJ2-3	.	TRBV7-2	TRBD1	CASSSRTGPDTQYF	TGTGCCAGCAGCTCAAGGACAGGGCCAGATACGCAGTATTTT
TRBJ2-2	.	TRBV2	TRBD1	CASSDRGYAGELFF	TGTGCCAGCAGTGACAGGGGGTACGCCGGGGAGCTGTTTTTT
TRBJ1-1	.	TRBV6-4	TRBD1	CASSEAGRGTEAFF	TGTGCCAGCAGTGAAGCGGGCAGGGGGACTGAAGCTTTCTTT
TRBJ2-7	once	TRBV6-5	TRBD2	CASSSGTRWGGEQYF	TGTGCCAGCAGTTCCGGGACTAGGTGGGGGGGTGAGCAGTACTTC
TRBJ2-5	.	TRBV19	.	CAGSQVEETQYF	TGTGCCGGATCTCAGGTTGAGGAGACCCAGTACTTC
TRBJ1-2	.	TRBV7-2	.	CASSFHPLTFYGYTF	TGTGCCAGCAGCTTCCACCCCCTAACTTTCTATGGCTACACCTTC
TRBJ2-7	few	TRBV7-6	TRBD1	CASSLGTGWGGSYEQYF	TGTGCCAGCAGCCTTGGGACAGGGTGGGGAGGTTCTTACGAGCAGTACTTC
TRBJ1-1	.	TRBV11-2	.	CASSLGQGNTEAFF	TGTGCCAGCAGCTTAGGCCAGGGTAACACTGAAGCTTTCTTT
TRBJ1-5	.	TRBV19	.	CASTGIPNQPQHF	TGTGCCAGTACAGGGATCCCCAATCAGCCCCAGCATTTT
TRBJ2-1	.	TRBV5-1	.	CASSPGLLSRDEQFF	TGCGCCAGCAGCCCTGGACTCCTCAGTCGGGATGAGCAGTTCTTC
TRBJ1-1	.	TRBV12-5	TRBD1	CASGRPGKGAFGAFF	TGTGCTAGTGGTCGCCCTGGGAAGGGGGCGTTTGGAGCTTTCTTT
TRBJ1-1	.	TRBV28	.	CASRTITEAFF	TGTGCCAGCAGGACTATTACTGAAGCTTTCTTT
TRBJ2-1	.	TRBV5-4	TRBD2	CASRSFSGAKNEQFF	TGTGCCAGCAGATCCTTTAGCGGGGCCAAGAATGAGCAGTTCTTC
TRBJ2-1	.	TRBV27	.	CASSFGTINNEQFF	TGTGCCAGCAGTTTCGGGACAATTAATAATGAGCAGTTCTTC
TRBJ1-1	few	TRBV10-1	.	CASSATGNTEAFF	TGCGCCAGCAGTGCTACGGGGAACACTGAAGCTTTCTTT
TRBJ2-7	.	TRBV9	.	CASSVRPEGESYEQYF	TGTGCCAGCAGCGTACGTCCGGAGGGAGAGTCCTACGAGCAGTACTTC
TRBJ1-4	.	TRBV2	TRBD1	CASSIQGVVEKLFF	TGTGCCAGCAGTATACAGGGGGTGGTGGAAAAACTGTTTTTT
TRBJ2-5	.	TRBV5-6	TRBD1	CASSFQGAETQYF	TGTGCCAGCAGCTTCCAGGGGGCCGAGACCCAGTACTTC
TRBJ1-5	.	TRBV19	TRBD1	CASSGGTVNQPQHF	TGTGCCAGTAGTGGCGGGACAGTTAATCAGCCCCAGCATTTT
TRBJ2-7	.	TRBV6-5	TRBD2	CATLAGGTYEQYF	TGTGCCACCCTAGCGGGTGGTACCTACGAGCAGTACTTC
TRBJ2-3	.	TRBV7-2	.	CASSAVAGTDTQYF	TGTGCCAGCAGCGCGGTAGCGGGCACAGATACGCAGTATTTT
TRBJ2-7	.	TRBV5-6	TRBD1	CASNDRVVYEQYF	TGTGCCAGCAACGACAGGGTGGTCTACGAGCAGTACTTC
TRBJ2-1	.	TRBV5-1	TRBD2	CASSLGGGSYNEQFF	TGCGCCAGCAGCTTGGGCGGGGGCTCCTACAATGAGCAGTTCTTC
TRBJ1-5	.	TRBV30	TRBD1	CAWSGDRGSQPQHF	TGTGCCTGGAGCGGGGACAGGGGCAGTCAGCCCCAGCATTTT
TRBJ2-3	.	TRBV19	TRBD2	CASSILAGASDTQYF	TGTGCCAGTAGTATACTAGCGGGAGCGTCAGATACGCAGTATTTT
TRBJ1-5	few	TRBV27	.	CASSLAGYSNQPQHF	TGTGCCAGCAGTTTGGCGGGGTACAGCAATCAGCCCCAGCATTTT
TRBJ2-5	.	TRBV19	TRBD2	CASSPRPGTSGTFGTQYF	TGTGCCAGTAGTCCCCGGCCCGGGACTAGCGGGACTTTCGGGACCCAGTACTTC
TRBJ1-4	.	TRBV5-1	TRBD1	CASSLDRGLLFF	TGCGCCAGCAGCTTGGACAGGGGGTTGTTGTTTTTT
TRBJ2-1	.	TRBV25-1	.	CASSETPTSSPREQFF	TGTGCCAGCAGTGAAACTCCGACTAGTTCCCCCAGAGAGCAGTTCTTC
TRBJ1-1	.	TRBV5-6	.	CASSLLVTRTTEAFF	TGTGCCAGCAGCTTGTTAGTCACCCGCACCACTGAAGCTTTCTTT
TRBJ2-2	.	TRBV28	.	CASSLFPGRWDTGELFF	TGTGCCAGCAGTTTATTCCCAGGCAGGTGGGACACCGGGGAGCTGTTTTTT
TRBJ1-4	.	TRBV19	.	CASSILGSGNEKLFF	TGTGCCAGTAGTATCCTCGGTTCTGGTAATGAAAAACTGTTTTTT
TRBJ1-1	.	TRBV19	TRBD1	CASSDTGGGTEAFF	TGTGCCAGTAGTGACACAGGGGGAGGCACTGAAGCTTTCTTT
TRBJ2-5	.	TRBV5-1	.	CASSLAKRVETQYF	TGCGCCAGCAGCTTGGCCAAGCGGGTGGAGACCCAGTACTTC
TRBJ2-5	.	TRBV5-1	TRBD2	CASSIRGRAVETQYF	TGCGCCAGCAGTATCCGCGGGAGGGCCGTGGAGACCCAGTACTTC